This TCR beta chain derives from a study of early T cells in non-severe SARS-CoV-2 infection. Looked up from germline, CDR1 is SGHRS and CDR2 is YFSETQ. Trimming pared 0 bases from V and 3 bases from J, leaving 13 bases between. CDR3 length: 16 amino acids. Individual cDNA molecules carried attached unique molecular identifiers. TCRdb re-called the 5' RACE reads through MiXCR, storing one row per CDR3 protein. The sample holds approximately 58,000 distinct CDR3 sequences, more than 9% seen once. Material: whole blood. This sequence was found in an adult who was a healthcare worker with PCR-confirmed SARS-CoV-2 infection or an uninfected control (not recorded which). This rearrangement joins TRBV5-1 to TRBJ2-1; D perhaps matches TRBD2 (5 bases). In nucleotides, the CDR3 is TGCGCCAGCAGCTTGGCGCGGGCTACAGTCTACAATGAGCAGTTCTTC. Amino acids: CASSLARATVYNEQFF.